Listed below are T cell receptor beta chains from one sample, sequenced in a study of beta chain features in type 1 diabetes. Clones were sequenced by immunoSEQ multiplex PCR, and TCRdb holds only the in-frame ones, with some missing. Found here are 300,000 to 350,000 clones, roughly 14% of them singletons; the top ten hold 0.015%. Source material: naive CD4+ T cells from blood. The receptors here all came from a woman aged 18 to 35 with type 1 diabetes. Both conserved end residues are part of each CDR3. D genes are given only for firm matches. Some rows have no size entry. The others give once, few or many, or a class for an expanded clone.

few	NA	TRBV30	TRBJ1-3	13	CAWTRFTGNTIYF	TGTGCCTGGACCAGATTCACTGGAAACACCATATATTTT
few	TRBD2	TRBV5-1	TRBJ2-1	16	CASSLRRTSGNNEQFF	TGCGCCAGCAGCTTGAGGCGGACTAGCGGAAACAATGAGCAGTTCTTC
NA	NA	TRBV2	TRBJ1-5	14	CASKVLGSGQPQHF	TGTGCCAGCAAGGTTCTAGGGAGCGGTCAGCCCCAGCATTTT
NA	NA	TRBV19	TRBJ1-1	11	CASAKRDWAFF	TGTGCCAGCGCTAAGAGGGATTGGGCTTTCTTT
few	NA	TRBV5-1	TRBJ2-5	12	CASTLSEETQYF	TGCGCCAGCACTCTGTCGGAAGAGACCCAGTACTTC
few	NA	TRBV5-1	TRBJ2-5	11	CASNQQETQYF	TGCGCCAGCAATCAGCAAGAGACCCAGTACTTC
NA	TRBD1	TRBV7-9	TRBJ1-1	18	CASSLGLGQGAKNTEAFF	TGTGCCAGCAGCTTAGGGCTCGGACAGGGGGCGAAGAACACTGAAGCTTTCTTT
NA	TRBD1	TRBV5-6	TRBJ2-5	13	CASSLDRGETQYF	TGTGCCAGCAGCTTGGACAGGGGTGAGACCCAGTACTTC
few	TRBD2	TRBV11-2	TRBJ2-7	15	CASTGSGRAYYEQYF	TGTGCCAGCACCGGAAGCGGGAGGGCCTACTACGAGCAGTACTTC
few	TRBD1	TRBV29-1	TRBJ2-3	16	CSVGARNRGLTDTQYF	TGCAGCGTTGGAGCAAGAAACAGGGGCCTCACAGATACGCAGTATTTT
few	NA	TRBV28	TRBJ1-1	14	CASSPPRRVTEAFF	TGTGCCAGCAGCCCTCCCCGGCGGGTAACTGAAGCTTTCTTT
NA	TRBD2	TRBV13	TRBJ2-7	15	CASSIAGGSPGEQYF	TGTGCCAGCAGCATAGCGGGAGGGTCTCCTGGGGAGCAGTACTTC
few	TRBD2	TRBV4-2	TRBJ2-3	18	CASSQDPGLAGRRGTQYF	TGTGCCAGCAGCCAAGACCCAGGACTAGCGGGAAGACGTGGTACGCAGTATTTT
few	NA	TRBV18	TRBJ2-1	13	CASSLNRDNEQFF	TGTGCCAGCTCACTTAACCGGGACAATGAGCAGTTCTTC
NA	NA	TRBV18	TRBJ2-3	14	CASSPSPSRDTQYF	TGTGCCAGCTCACCCAGCCCCTCCAGGGATACGCAGTATTTT
NA	TRBD2	TRBV7-8	TRBJ2-3	16	CASSLRASGFTDTQYF	TGTGCCAGCAGCTTAAGGGCTAGCGGCTTCACAGATACGCAGTATTTT
few	TRBD2	TRBV19	TRBJ2-3	15	CASRRLAGVSDTQYF	TGTGCCAGTAGGAGACTAGCGGGAGTCTCAGATACGCAGTATTTT
few	NA	TRBV19	TRBJ2-6	17	CASSEQGLHSGANVLTF	TGTGCCAGTAGTGAACAGGGCTTACACTCTGGGGCCAACGTCCTGACTTTC
few	TRBD2	TRBV28	TRBJ2-1	16	CASSLGLAGAQNEQFF	TGTGCCAGCAGCCTTGGACTAGCGGGAGCTCAGAATGAGCAGTTCTTC
NA	TRBD1	TRBV7-2	TRBJ2-1	15	CASSLRTGYNNEQFF	TGTGCCAGCAGCTTACGGACAGGGTACAACAATGAGCAGTTCTTC
NA	TRBD1	TRBV6-5	TRBJ1-2	14	CASSLDRAGYGYTF	TGTGCCAGCAGTCTGGACAGGGCTGGCTATGGCTACACCTTC
few	TRBD2	TRBV5-1	TRBJ2-1	17	CASSRWTSGTPYNEQFF	TGCGCCAGCAGCCGCTGGACTAGCGGGACTCCCTACAATGAGCAGTTCTTC
few	NA	TRBV25-1	TRBJ2-7	12	CATNDRSYEQYF	TGTGCCACCAATGACAGGTCCTACGAGCAGTACTTC
few	NA	TRBV11-3	TRBJ2-2	13	CASSLIAAGELFF	TGTGCCAGCAGCTTAATAGCAGCCGGGGAGCTGTTTTTT
few	NA	TRBV28	TRBJ2-7	12	CASSPLSYEQYF	TGTGCCAGCAGTCCCCTCTCCTACGAGCAGTACTTC
few	TRBD2	TRBV18	TRBJ2-1	15	CASSPRLAVYNEQFF	TGTGCCAGCTCACCACGCCTAGCGGTCTACAATGAGCAGTTCTTC
NA	TRBD1	TRBV28	TRBJ1-2	15	CASTNPGTGNYGYTF	TGTGCCAGCACCAACCCCGGGACAGGGAACTATGGCTACACCTTC
NA	NA	TRBV28	TRBJ2-3	11	CASSYRGTQYF	TGTGCCAGCAGTTACCGGGGTACGCAGTATTTT
NA	TRBD2	TRBV5-1	TRBJ2-1	14	CASSYLAGYNEQFF	TGCGCCAGCAGTTATCTAGCGGGGTACAATGAGCAGTTCTTC
NA	TRBD2	TRBV7-2	TRBJ2-5	15	CASSLRREIEETQYF	TGTGCCAGCAGCTTACGGCGGGAGATCGAGGAGACCCAGTACTTC
NA	TRBD2	TRBV27	TRBJ2-3	15	CASRPLAANTDTQYF	TGTGCCAGCAGACCCCTAGCGGCGAACACAGATACGCAGTATTTT
NA	NA	TRBV6-5	TRBJ1-1	13	CASSPRGNTEAFF	TGTGCCAGCAGCCCCAGGGGGAACACTGAAGCTTTCTTT
NA	NA	TRBV7-3	TRBJ2-3	13	CASSFLATDTQYF	TGTGCCAGCAGCTTCCTAGCTACAGATACGCAGTATTTT
few	NA	TRBV9	TRBJ2-1	16	CASTPGEGPSYNEQFF	TGTGCCAGCACCCCGGGAGAGGGCCCCTCCTACAATGAGCAGTTCTTC
NA	NA	TRBV21-1	TRBJ2-7	17	CASSKARAGGQFYEQYF	TGTGCCAGCAGCAAAGCGCGGGCGGGAGGGCAATTCTACGAGCAGTACTTC
NA	TRBD2	TRBV4-1	TRBJ2-5	16	CASSQELAGGRGTQYF	TGCGCCAGCAGCCAAGAGCTAGCGGGAGGGCGGGGGACCCAGTACTTC
NA	NA	TRBV28	TRBJ1-5	15	CASSLGQNSNQPQHF	TGTGCCAGCAGTTTGGGGCAGAATAGCAATCAGCCCCAGCATTTT
NA	TRBD1	TRBV5-8	TRBJ2-5	14	CASSSGQGGETQYF	TGTGCCAGCAGCTCGGGACAGGGTGGAGAGACCCAGTACTTC
NA	TRBD2	TRBV6-5	TRBJ2-1	14	CASSYSLAGGYPFF	TGTGCCAGCAGTTACTCCCTAGCGGGAGGGTATCCGTTCTTC
NA	TRBD2	TRBV5-4	TRBJ2-1	18	CASSFFPPLAGRLNEQFF	TGTGCCAGCAGCTTTTTTCCCCCTCTAGCGGGACGACTCAATGAGCAGTTCTTC
once	TRBD1	TRBV28	TRBJ1-2	13	CASSLLGGEGYTF	TGTGCCAGCAGTCTCCTAGGGGGCGAAGGCTACACCTTC
NA	TRBD2	TRBV28	TRBJ2-5	15	CASSSQGGRGETQYF	TGTGCCAGCAGCTCTCAGGGCGGGAGGGGAGAGACCCAGTACTTC
NA	TRBD2	TRBV28	TRBJ2-4	15	CASSSPAGGKNIQYF	TGTGCCAGCAGCTCTCCAGCGGGGGGCAAAAACATTCAGTACTTC
few	NA	TRBV5-1	TRBJ2-7	18	CASSLAPGVSGNHYEQYF	TGCGCCAGCAGCTTGGCCCCAGGGGTGAGCGGCAACCATTACGAGCAGTACTTC
NA	NA	TRBV29-1	TRBJ1-2	11	CSVQHNYGYTF	TGCAGCGTCCAACATAACTATGGCTACACCTTC
NA	NA	TRBV9	TRBJ1-1	13	CASSVEQSTEAFF	TGTGCCAGCAGCGTAGAACAGTCCACTGAAGCTTTCTTT
NA	NA	TRBV11-3	TRBJ2-1	13	CASSPRGYNEQFF	TGTGCCAGCAGCCCCCGGGGCTACAATGAGCAGTTCTTC
once	TRBD2	TRBV27	TRBJ2-1	11	CASSRRGSLIF	TGTGCCAGCAGTAGGCGGGGGTCGTTGATCTTC
few	TRBD2	TRBV14	TRBJ2-1	18	CASSYGRAPYRSYNEQFF	TGTGCCAGCAGTTACGGGAGGGCCCCCTATCGTTCCTACAATGAGCAGTTCTTC
NA	TRBD1	TRBV7-9	TRBJ1-5	13	CASSYDRDQPQHF	TGTGCCAGCAGCTATGACAGGGATCAGCCCCAGCATTTT
NA	NA	TRBV7-2	TRBJ2-7	13	CASSMGLLYEQYF	TGTGCCAGCAGCATGGGACTTCTCTACGAGCAGTACTTC
few	TRBD2	TRBV29-1	TRBJ2-6	17	CSVATSRLASGANVLTF	TGCAGCGTCGCGACTAGCCGCCTCGCCTCTGGGGCCAACGTCCTGACTTTC
few	NA	TRBV7-2	TRBJ2-7	15	CASSLGLTGSYEQYF	TGTGCCAGCAGCTTAGGCCTTACAGGATCCTACGAGCAGTACTTC